The TCR beta chain described here comes from a study of T cell changes during pregnancy in multiple sclerosis. Per the germline V gene, CDR1 is SEHNR and CDR2 is FQNEAQ (reference sequence). This CDR3 contains 15 residues. Trimming cost V 5 bases and J 4 bases, with 15 bases left between them. Sequenced by immunoSEQ multiplex PCR; TCRdb stores in-frame clones only, minus some. The profile shows approximately 60,000 clones, around 90% of them singletons. The TCR originated in a female donor in good health, enrolled as a control in a pregnancy study. This chain connects TRBV7-9 to TRBJ2-1; weak D call: TRBD2 (5 bases). The specimen was peripheral blood, collected in the third trimester of pregnancy. The CDR3 protein is CASSPDGGPYNEQFF. The DNA for the CDR3 is TGTGCCAGCAGCCCCGACGGAGGACCATACAATGAGCAGTTCTTC. Full variable domain (remainder filled in from reference TRBV7-9 and TRBJ2-1): DTGVSQNPRHKITKRGQNVTFRCDPISEHNRLYWYRQTLGQGPEFLTYFQNEAQLEKSRLLSDRFSAERPKGSFSTLEIQRTEQGDSAMYLCASSPDGGPYNEQFFGPGTRLTVL.